These T cell receptor beta chains were read from a single sample in a study of blood T cells in healthy people across ages. MiXCR, applied by TCRdb to the 5' RACE reads, yields one record per CDR3 protein. The sample consists of 600,000 or so distinct CDR3 sequences, around 20% of them appearing once. The sequencing sample was made of blood. Receptors originate from a man aged 65 to 79 in good health. The conserved cysteine and the conserved F or W are not part of the CDR3 here.

TRBV18	TRBJ2-4	ASSPPGGRNIQY
TRBV4-1	TRBJ2-1	ASSHGDEQF
TRBV27	TRBJ2-1	ASSLSGGVEQF
TRBV2	TRBJ2-1	ASKSPRLASNEQF
TRBV7-8	TRBJ1-5	ASSLAGVDRFSNQPQH
TRBV7-2	TRBJ2-1	ASSFRQPRASSYNEQF
TRBV29-1	TRBJ2-2	SPEEGGTGELF
TRBV5-1	NA	ASSLDWVVGTSYNEQF
TRBV2	TRBJ1-5	ASSEYEGRQPQH
TRBV9	TRBJ2-7	ASSVGDSRDSEQY
TRBV28	TRBJ2-7	ASSHGTQTYEQY
TRBV5-1	TRBJ2-6	ASSPGQTSGANVLT
TRBV6-2/TRBV6-3	TRBJ2-5	ASSYPAGRQETQY
TRBV2	TRBJ2-1	ASSVGRANEQF
TRBV7-9	TRBJ1-4	ASSHGTGNEKLF
TRBV27	TRBJ2-5	ASSLWGTGETQY
TRBV28	TRBJ2-7	ASRWTSGRANEQY
TRBV28	TRBJ2-7	ASGSGVGPYEQY
TRBV7-8	TRBJ2-1	ASSLGPAGGPINEQF
TRBV7-9	TRBJ1-6	ASSLGESSPLH
TRBV6-1	TRBJ2-3	ASSELAGGPDTQY
TRBV20-1	TRBJ2-5	SARDGGRAWETQY
TRBV4-3	TRBJ1-3	ASSQDLLSGNTIY
TRBV6-5	TRBJ2-2	ASSSPPGLAAGNTGELF
TRBV12-3/TRBV12-4	TRBJ2-1	ASSHSGTYRGEQF
TRBV21-1	TRBJ2-1	ASKTGNDYNEQF
TRBV20-1	TRBJ2-7	SASPDDSTLGYEQY